The 20 T cell receptor beta chains given below trace back to one sample, sequenced in a study of blood T cell repertoires in COVID-19. Generated by immunoSEQ multiplex PCR, the TCRdb table keeps only in-frame clones and is missing some. The data show tens of thousands of clones, over 80% seen once. The source material was peripheral blood. These receptors all come from a man over 45 with active COVID-19.

The CDR3 here is CASSPQGQGHDEQYF. The DNA of the CDR3 is TGTGCCAGCAGCCCTCAGGGACAGGGTCATGACGAGCAGTACTTC. The chain joins TRBV3-1 (or the pseudogene TRBV3-2) to TRBJ2-7, with 9 positions matching TRBD1. The CDR3 extends over 15 amino acids. V shed 4 bases, J shed 5 bases, and the junction held 9 bases outside the gene matches. From germline, CDR1 is LGHDT and CDR2 YNNKEL (reference sequence).

This clone appeared a single time. This chain joins TRBV28 and TRBJ1-5; TRBD1 is a possible D gene (6 bases). CDR3 length: 16 amino acids. CDR1 MDHEN and CDR2 SYDVKM come from the germline V gene. Trimming left V 6 bases short and J 6 bases short, with 21 bases between. The CDR3 spells CASRPGGGGTSQPQHF. As DNA, the CDR3 is TGTGCCAGCAGGCCAGGAGGGGGGGGAACAAGTCAGCCCCAGCATTTT. Full variable domain (missing parts from reference TRBV28 and TRBJ1-5): DVKVTQSSRYLVKRTGEKVFLECVQDMDHENMFWYRQDPGLGLRLIYFSYDVKMKEKGDIPEGYSVSREKKERFSLILESASTNQTSMYLCASRPGGGGTSQPQHFGDGTRLSIL.

The chain links TRBV6-2 or TRBV6-3 to TRBJ2-1; TRBD1 is a possible D gene (6 bases). The ends were cut back, 6 bases at V and 0 bases at J, with 18 bases in the middle. CDR1 and CDR2 (germline): MNHEY, SVGEGT. The CDR3 is 17 amino acids. The CDR3 region is CASSLLQGHSSYNEQFF. In nucleotides, the CDR3 is TGTGCCAGCAGCCTACTACAGGGACATAGCTCCTACAATGAGCAGTTCTTC.

J is TRBJ2-1 and V is TRBV24-1; 8 nucleotides line up with TRBD2. V was pared by 1 base and J by 7 bases, with 5 bases of the junction left unmatched. The CDR3 loop spans 15 amino acids. The germline gives CDR1 KGHDR, CDR2 SFDVKD. CDR3 sequence: CATSDLRLARNEQFF. The CDR3 region has the DNA TGTGCCACCAGTGATTTAAGACTAGCGAGGAATGAGCAGTTCTTC.

V is TRBV7-9 and J is TRBJ1-5; D remains ambiguous. Trimming took 2 bases from V and 5 from J, leaving 10 bases between them. This CDR3 contains 14 residues. The V gene's germline CDR1 is SEHNR and CDR2 FQNEAQ (reference sequence). The CDR3 sequence is CASSLSSRDQPQHF. In DNA form, the CDR3 reads TGTGCCAGCAGCTTATCTAGTCGCGATCAGCCCCAGCATTTT.

The V gene is TRBV7-8, the J gene TRBJ2-1, with 7 bases matching TRBD1. V shed 5 bases and J 0 bases; nucleotides not matched to a gene: 7. CDR3 length equals 16 residues. Germline CDR1 and CDR2: SGHVS and FQNEAQ. In nucleotides, the CDR3 is TGTGCCAGCAGCACTCGACAGGGCCTCTCCTACAATGAGCAGTTCTTC. This codes for CASSTRQGLSYNEQFF.

The table lists this clone with a few counts. This chain uses TRBV5-6 with TRBJ2-1, with 8 bases aligning to TRBD2. The CDR3 is 13 residues long. Germline V gives CDR1 SGHDT, CDR2 YYEEEE. V lost 3 bases to trimming and J lost 6 bases; unmatched junction nucleotides: 2. The CDR3 protein is CASSSSGGNEQFF. In DNA, the CDR3 is TGTGCCAGCAGCTCAAGCGGGGGCAATGAGCAGTTCTTC.

The chain is built from TRBV7-9 and TRBJ2-1, with D tentatively TRBD2 (5 bases). V was shortened by 5 bases and J by 0 bases, with 8 bases between the two germline ends. Germline V CDR1 and CDR2: SEHNR, FQNEAQ (reference sequence). CDR3 length: 14 amino acids. CDR3 DNA: TGTGCCAGCAGCAAGGGAGCCTCCTACAATGAGCAGTTCTTC. Its translation is CASSKGASYNEQFF.

The chain joins TRBV27 to TRBJ2-7; D not resolved. The CDR3 consists of 13 residues. Trimming took 2 bases from V and 2 from J, leaving 7 bases between them. Per germline, CDR1 MNHEY and CDR2 SMNVEV (reference sequence). This chain's CDR3 is CASSLASPYEQYF. CDR3 DNA: TGTGCCAGCAGTTTAGCCAGTCCCTACGAGCAGTACTTC.

As concerns this clone: Other DNA sequences in this specimen translate into the identical CDR3. This chain connects TRBV7-2 to TRBJ2-5; no firm D call. The CDR3 runs 12 residues. The V gene lost 1 base and the J gene lost 5 bases, with 5 bases spanning the gap. From germline, CDR1 is SGHTA and CDR2 FQGNSA. DNA for the CDR3: TGTGCCAGCAGCTTAGGGCGGGAGACCCAGTACTTC. This sequence encodes CASSLGRETQYF.

V usage is TRBV3-1 (or the pseudogene TRBV3-2) and J usage is TRBJ1-5; 9 nucleotides line up with TRBD1. Germline V gene data show CDR1 as LGHDT and CDR2 as YNNKEL (reference sequence). The CDR3 is 17 amino acids. Losses at the gene ends were 4 bases for V and 6 bases for J; bases not matched to a gene: 13. The CDR3 reads CASSPFHRGQDGQPQHF. The CDR3 DNA follows: TGTGCCAGCAGCCCGTTTCACAGGGGGCAGGACGGTCAGCCCCAGCATTTT.

The genes are TRBV27 and TRBJ1-2; the match to TRBD1 covers 7 bases. The junction had 7 bases not matched to a gene; V was cut back by 6 bases and J by 3 bases. Germline V CDR1 and CDR2: MNHEY, SMNVEV (reference sequence). The length of the CDR3 is 14 residues. This CDR3 is CASSLRGVDYGYTF. CDR3 coding DNA: TGTGCCAGCAGCCTCAGGGGGGTGGACTATGGCTACACCTTC.

This clone occurred once. The J gene is TRBJ2-7, the V gene TRBV5-4; D may be TRBD1 (7 bases). CDR1 is SGHNT and CDR2 is YYREEE in the germline V gene (reference sequence). CDR3 length: 15 amino acids. V shed 4 bases and J shed 0 bases, with 14 bases lying between them. CDR3 region: CASSPAGGRSYEQYF. The CDR3 DNA follows: TGTGCCAGCAGCCCCGCAGGGGGGCGCTCCTACGAGCAGTACTTC. The full variable domain, with the rest looked up from reference TRBV5-4 and TRBJ2-7, is ETGVTQSPTHLIKTRGQQVTLRCSSQSGHNTVSWYQQALGQGPQFIFQYYREEENGRGNFPPRFSGLQFPNYSSELNVNALELDDSALYLCASSPAGGRSYEQYFGPGTRLTVT.

V usage is TRBV28 and J usage is TRBJ2-1; possibly TRBD1 for D (7 bases). Germline CDR1 and CDR2: MDHEN and SYDVKM. Trimming cost V 5 bases and J 13 bases, with 21 bases left between them. The CDR3 has 14 residues. The CDR3 spells CASSLGGTVQVQFF. The CDR3 coding sequence is TGTGCCAGCAGTCTAGGGGGGACAGTCCAGGTCCAGTTCTTC.

The genes are TRBV5-1 and TRBJ2-3; 9 nucleotides line up with TRBD2. Trimming cost V 0 bases and J 5 bases; bases outside gene matches: 4. The CDR3 is 15 residues long. Germline V lookup: CDR1 SGHRS, CDR2 YFSETQ. CDR3 bases: TGCGCCAGCAGCTTGGGTGCACTAGCGGGAGATACGCAGTATTTT. This sequence encodes CASSLGALAGDTQYF.

The chain links TRBV6-1 to TRBJ2-1; 7 positions match TRBD2. Germline loops: CDR1 MNHNS, CDR2 SASEGT. The CDR3 is 16 residues long. Unmatched junction bases numbered 9, after V lost 2 bases and J lost 5 bases. The CDR3 is CASSEWSGEPDNEQFF. The CDR3 DNA follows: TGTGCCAGCAGTGAATGGAGCGGGGAGCCTGACAATGAGCAGTTCTTC.

The chain has TRBV19 and TRBJ2-7, with TRBD1 matching 9 bases. This CDR3 is 19 amino acids long. V lost 1 base, J lost 2 bases, and 15 bases stayed unmatched. Germline CDR1 reads LNHDA; CDR2 reads SQIVND (reference sequence). The CDR3 loop is CASSIVGTGSSSPTYEQYF. Written as DNA, the CDR3 is TGTGCCAGTAGTATAGTAGGGACAGGGTCTTCGTCCCCAACCTACGAGCAGTACTTC.

J is TRBJ1-2 and V is TRBV6-6, with D possibly being TRBD1 (5 bases). CDR1 and CDR2 (germline): MNHNY, SVGAGI (reference sequence). The ends were cut back, 5 bases at V and 9 bases at J, with 19 bases in the middle. CDR3 length equals 14 residues. Here the CDR3 reads CASSIRDSGLSYTF. CDR3 DNA: TGTGCCAGCAGTATCCGGGACTCCGGACTTAGCTACACCTTC.

The V gene is TRBV2, the J gene TRBJ2-1; perhaps TRBD2 as D (5 bases). Trimming pared 4 bases from V and 7 bases from J, leaving 14 bases between. CDR1 is SNHLY and CDR2 is FYNNEI in the germline V gene. The CDR3 has 14 residues. The DNA of the CDR3 is TGTGCCAGCAGTGTGGGGATAGGAGGTAATGAGCAGTTCTTC. It codes for CASSVGIGGNEQFF.

In DNA form, the CDR3 reads TGTGCCAGCAGGGGACTTGAGTCCTCCTACGAGCAGTACTTC. Amino acids: CASRGLESSYEQYF. The genes are TRBV27 and TRBJ2-7, with D perhaps matching TRBD2 (6 bases). V was shortened by 6 bases and J by 0 bases, with 12 bases between the two germline ends. There are 14 residues in the CDR3. Germline lookup yields CDR1 MNHEY and CDR2 SMNVEV (reference sequence).